The T cell receptor beta chain described here comes from a study of blood T cells in healthy people across ages (dated by TCRdb to the mid-2010s). Describing the broader study: Template switching captured roughly one uniquely barcoded TCR beta cDNA molecule per two T cells in model experiments. Using deep sequencing normalized with unique cDNA molecular identifiers, the study measured how TCR beta repertoire diversity changes with age. Four age groups were formed from the donors: young (average around 15 years), middle-aged (approximately 41), aged (62) and long-lived (around 80). To avoid experimental bias, donors of different ages were spread randomly across the sequencing lanes. Two additional independent replicas of 1 million unique cDNA reads from the same blood draw were analyzed for two donors (one aged 18 to 30 and one aged 80 or older).

About this clonotype: The clone's antigen remains unknown. Nothing much larger sits one base from this clone, and base qualities are not available.

The library was produced with 5' RACE. The listed sequencing device is Illumina HiSeq 2500. A second PCR of roughly 6 to 11 cycles was run with a J-beta primer mix and a sample-barcoded 5' primer. Each TCR beta cDNA molecule received a unique molecular identifier from a template-switch 5' adaptor carrying 12 random nucleotides. Each sample yielded at least 3 million CDR3-containing paired-end reads. First-strand cDNA was synthesized from all RNA with the Mint cDNA synthesis kit, primed by a TRBC-specific oligonucleotide. Following uracil-DNA glycosylase treatment, all cDNA underwent a first 18-cycle PCR with the universal primers M1SS and BC2_uni_R. In the original analysis: Normalization of each sample was performed by random selection of 1 million high-quality reads, each carrying a distinct molecular identifier. Instead of being binned into consensus sequences, reads with shared molecular identifiers were discarded. MiTCR, set to a Q25 quality threshold and the strictest error-elimination algorithm, was used for CDR3 identification, clonotype clustering and error correction. A nonparametric unseen species model with Euler transformation was used to estimate lower-bound total TCR beta diversity. The public reads were reprocessed in TCRdb via fastp at Q25 and MiXCR, keeping in-frame beta chains. Duplicate CDR3 protein sequences are folded into a single record with the most common DNA and genes. In this record, the V and J calls reflect TCRdb's handling and not the investigators' own analysis. Present in this sample are about 1.1 million distinct CDR3 sequences, approximately 38% of which were seen just once. The top ten hold roughly 13% of the sample.

The roughly 39 donors, aged roughly 6 to 95 years, were systemically healthy Caucasian individuals from Russia. Each donor gave ten milliliters of peripheral blood, drawn into EDTA-treated Vacutainer tubes. Ficoll-Paque density-gradient centrifugation was used to isolate PBMCs, with at least 6 million per sample. Total RNA, at least 5 micrograms per sample, was extracted from PBMCs with Trizol reagent. For every donor, flow cytometry on a PBMC aliquot measured the percentage of naive CD45RAhigh/CD27high T cells. The germline V gene (reference sequence) supplies CDR1 DFQATT and CDR2 SNEGSKA. Inclusive of the bounding cysteine and phenylalanine, the CDR3 is 11 residues long. Just CDR3 DNA is preserved here, 33 bases in frame from base 1. Study-level results and caveats: There was a strong correlation between observed TCR beta diversity and the percentage of naive T cells measured by flow cytometry. Conclusive comparison of naive and antigen-experienced compartments was prevented by the profiling of bulk unsorted PBMCs. Compared with the aged group, more naive CD4+ T cells, fewer expanded clones and increased TCR diversity were shown by the long-lived group, suggesting age selection. The CMV infection status of donors was not known, potentially confounding age-related changes in expanded clonotypes. Total diversity estimates from one million sequenced T cells were considered lower bounds and underestimates. Observed TCR beta diversity per million T cells fell roughly linearly with age, and a significant reduction was already apparent by age roughly 40.

Sequencing was performed on blood. The chain joins TRBV20-1 to TRBJ1-1; no D gene call is confident. The source of this sequence is a man between 18 and 35 years old in good health. The DNA sequence follows: TGCAGGGGAGGAAGGCACACTGAAGCTTTCTTT. Translated, this gives CRGGRHTEAFF.